This entry concerns a single T cell receptor beta chain. The target antigen is unknown. A second PCR, run for about 7 to 11 cycles, used a sample-barcoded 5' primer plus a J-beta primer mix. TCRdb fed the 5' RACE reads into MiXCR, producing one record per CDR3 protein. The sample carries around 1,100,000 distinct CDR3 sequences, more than 30% recorded once. This record comes from a study of blood T cells in healthy people across ages. The study's findings and limits: Leaving the PBMCs unsorted stopped any conclusive comparison of naive versus antigen-experienced cells. Older age coincided with a roughly linear decline in TCR beta diversity per million T cells.

The germline CDR1 and CDR2 sequences are MDHEN and SYDVKM. V was trimmed by 4 bases and J by 0 bases, leaving 16 bases between them. CDR3 length: 17 amino acids. Each donor gave approximately 9.1 milliliters of peripheral blood. The rearrangement uses TRBV28 and TRBJ2-1; possibly TRBD2 for D (6 bases). Material for sequencing was blood. The clonotype originates from a man between 18 and 35 years old in good health. The CDR3 spells CASSWGVAGSSYNEQFF. The CDR3, as DNA: TGTGCCAGCAGTTGGGGCGTGGCGGGGAGCTCCTACAATGAGCAGTTCTTC.